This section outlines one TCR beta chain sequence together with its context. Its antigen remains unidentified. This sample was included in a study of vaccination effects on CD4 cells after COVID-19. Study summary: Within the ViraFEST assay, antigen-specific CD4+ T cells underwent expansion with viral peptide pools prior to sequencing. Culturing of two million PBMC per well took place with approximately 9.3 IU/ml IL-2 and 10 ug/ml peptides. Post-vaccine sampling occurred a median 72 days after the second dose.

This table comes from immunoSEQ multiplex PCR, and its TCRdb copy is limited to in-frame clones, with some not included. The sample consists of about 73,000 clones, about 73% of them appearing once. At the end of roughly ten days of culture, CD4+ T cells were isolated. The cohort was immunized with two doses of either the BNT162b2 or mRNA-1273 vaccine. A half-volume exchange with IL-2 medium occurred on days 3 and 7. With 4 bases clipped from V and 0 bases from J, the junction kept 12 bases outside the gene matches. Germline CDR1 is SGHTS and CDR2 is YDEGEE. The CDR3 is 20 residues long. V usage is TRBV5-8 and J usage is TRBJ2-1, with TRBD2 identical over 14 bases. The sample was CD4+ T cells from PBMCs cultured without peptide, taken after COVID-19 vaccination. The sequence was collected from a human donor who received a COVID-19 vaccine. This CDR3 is CASSPSLGTSGGSSYNEQFF. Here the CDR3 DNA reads TGTGCCAGCAGCCCCTCCCTAGGGACTAGCGGGGGCAGCTCCTACAATGAGCAGTTCTTC.